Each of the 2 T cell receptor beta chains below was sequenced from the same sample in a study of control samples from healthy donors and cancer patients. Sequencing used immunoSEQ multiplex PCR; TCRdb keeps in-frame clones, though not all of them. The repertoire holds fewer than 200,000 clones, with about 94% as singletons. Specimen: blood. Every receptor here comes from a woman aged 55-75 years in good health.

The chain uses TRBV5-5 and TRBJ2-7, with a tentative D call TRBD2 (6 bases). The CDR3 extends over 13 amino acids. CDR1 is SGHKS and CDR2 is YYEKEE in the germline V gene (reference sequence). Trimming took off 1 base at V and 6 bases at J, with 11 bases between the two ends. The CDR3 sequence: CASSLTGVTEQYF. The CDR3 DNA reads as TGTGCCAGCAGCTTGACGGGGGTTACCGAGCAGTACTTC.

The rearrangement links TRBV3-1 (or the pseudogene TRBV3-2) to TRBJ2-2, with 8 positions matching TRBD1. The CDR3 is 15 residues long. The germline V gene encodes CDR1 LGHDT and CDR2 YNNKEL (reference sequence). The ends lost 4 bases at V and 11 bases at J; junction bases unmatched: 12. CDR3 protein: CASSRQGAGSLELFF. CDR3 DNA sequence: TGTGCCAGCAGCCGGCAGGGGGCGGGTAGTCTCGAGCTGTTTTTT.